This T cell receptor (beta chain) was profiled in a study of blood T cell repertoires in COVID-19 (TCRdb year 2020). Broadly, across the study: Samples covering the acute and convalescent phases of COVID-19 were provided by collaborators in the United States, Italy and Spain. The sample metadata nearly always contained a de-identified subject ID, COVID-19 status, age in years and sex. The dataset comprised deeply sampled blood TCRbeta repertoires from subjects exposed to, actively infected with, or recovered from COVID-19. HLA class I and class II types, where available, came from metadata supplied by the sample provider rather than from assay-based typing. The samples were drawn from the first 160 participants of the ongoing ImmuneRACE study and from over a thousand subjects provided by 6 global collaborators. The repertoires were released in a freely available public database meant as a resource for research on the immune response to SARS-CoV-2. The prospective study material was composed of cDNA or gDNA derived from T cells, B-cell-depleted T cells, or PBMCs. Beyond this particular receptor, the publication reports: Clinical and demographic metadata were provided uncurated, with the amount varying by source and participant.

In regard to this clone: Its cognate antigen has yet to be identified. Base qualities are not recorded, but no much larger clone differs from it by a single base.

Looking up the germline V gene yields CDR1 SGDLS and CDR2 YYNGEE. The junction carries 14 bases between V and J, which are trimmed by 3 bases and 2 bases respectively. The cysteine opens and the phenylalanine closes a CDR3 of 15 amino acids. Only the CDR3 DNA stays, 45 bases, in frame from base 1. TCRbeta CDR3 regions were amplified from genomic DNA by means of the immunoSEQ Assay, a bias-controlled multiplex PCR. On the authors' methods: The number of nucleated cells in each sample was estimated from the amplification of reference gene primers within the assay. To quantify the absolute abundance of each unique TCRbeta CDR3 rearrangement, sequence reads were collapsed and filtered. For each sample, productive Simpson clonality was calculated as the square root of Simpson's diversity index over productive rearrangements. What TCRdb holds here is the immuneACCESS table cut down to in-frame rearrangements. Part of the clones is not present; checked against another copy, under half of the missing clones reflect an unresolved V gene, and the others are unexplained. Clone size and V and J calls were adopted from that table, with D and trimming inferred from the DNA. This sample comprises 250,000 to 300,000 clones, approximately 85% of them detected only once. The top ten hold 9.5% to 11% of the sample.

Collaborating institutions collected whole blood in K2EDTA tubes following their own protocols. For TCRbeta analysis, collaborators shipped samples as frozen whole blood, isolated PBMCs, or DNA extracted from either of those sample types. The clonotype originates from a woman between 65 and 79 years old with acute or convalescent COVID-19. The sequenced material came from peripheral blood. Rearrangement joined TRBV9 to TRBJ1-1; too little of a D gene remains to name it. For the CDR3, the sequence is CASSATPAGNTEAFF. In nucleotide form, the sequence is TGTGCCAGCAGCGCCACCCCTGCGGGCAACACTGAAGCTTTCTTT.